The 14 T cell receptor beta chains listed next were all sequenced from one sample in a study of control samples from healthy donors and cancer patients. Profiled with immunoSEQ multiplex PCR; TCRdb holds only in-frame clones, not every one. The sample yields 110,000 to 150,000 clones, approximately 90% seen once. Sequenced: blood. The receptors come from a woman in her twenties or thirties in good health.

A single count supports this clone. The chain recombines TRBV30 with TRBJ1-4; D is unresolved. The CDR3 extends over 14 amino acids. Trimming took off 0 bases at V and 4 bases at J, with 9 bases between the two ends. Germline V gene lookup returns CDR1 GTSNPN and CDR2 SVGIG (reference sequence). CDR3 amino acids: CAWSVVGYNEKLFF. The CDR3 region has the DNA TGTGCCTGGAGTGTGGTAGGGTATAATGAAAAACTGTTTTTT.

This chain links TRBV6-5 with TRBJ1-5; 9 bases match TRBD1. Germline V gene data show CDR1 as MNHEY and CDR2 as SVGAGI. The CDR3 is 14 residues long. The junction had 3 bases not matched to a gene; V was cut back by 5 bases and J by 4 bases. CDR3 nucleotide sequence: TGTGCCAGCAGTCTTGACAGGGGGAATCAGCCCCAGCATTTT. Its protein is CASSLDRGNQPQHF.

This clone has only one observation. CDR3 nucleotides: TGCAGTGCTAGTGACAACTCCTACGAGCAGTACTTC. Translation: CSASDNSYEQYF. The chain recombines TRBV20-1 with TRBJ2-7; no clear D gene. The CDR3 extends over 12 amino acids. Trimming cost V 3 bases and J 0 bases, with 6 bases left between them. Germline CDR1 and CDR2: DFQATT and SNEGSKA (reference sequence).

The V and J genes are TRBV7-9 and TRBJ1-5; a possible D gene is TRBD1 (5 bases). The CDR3 sequence is 13 residues long. The germline V gene has CDR1 SEHNR and CDR2 FQNEAQ (reference sequence). The ends were cut back, 5 bases at V and 4 bases at J, with 9 bases in the middle. The DNA of the CDR3 is TGTGCCAGCAGCCCTTACAGGAATCAGCCCCAGCATTTT. Encoded protein: CASSPYRNQPQHF.

The V call is TRBV28, the J call TRBJ2-3; weak D call: TRBD2 (5 bases). The germline gives CDR1 MDHEN, CDR2 SYDVKM. The CDR3 contains 13 residues. Trimming removed 5 bases from V and 0 bases from J, with 6 bases in between. CDR3 DNA: TGTGCCAGCAGTCGCGGGAGCACAGATACGCAGTATTTT. This gives the protein CASSRGSTDTQYF.

J is TRBJ2-1 and V is TRBV3-1 (or the pseudogene TRBV3-2); 12 bases agree with TRBD2. V shed 2 bases, J shed 5 bases, and the junction held 4 bases outside the gene matches. The CDR3 contains 16 residues. Germline values: CDR1 LGHDT, CDR2 YNNKEL (reference sequence). In nucleotides, the CDR3 is TGTGCCAGCAGCCAACCACTAGCGGGAGGTCACAATGAGCAGTTCTTC. Amino acids: CASSQPLAGGHNEQFF.

The genes are TRBV15 and TRBJ1-2; the D is unclear. Germline V gene data show CDR1 as LNHNV and CDR2 as YYDKDF (reference sequence). The V end was cut by 5 bases, the J end by 2 bases, with 3 bases between. The CDR3 extends over 11 amino acids. The CDR3 region is CATSGNYGYTF. DNA of the CDR3: TGTGCCACCAGCGGGAACTATGGCTACACCTTC.

On this clone itself: The same CDR3 also results from other DNA sequences found in this sample. Here the CDR3 DNA reads TGCGCCAGCAGCTTGGGGTTAAGCACAGATACGCAGTATTTT. Protein: CASSLGLSTDTQYF. The rearrangement joins TRBV5-1 to TRBJ2-3; D is unclear. V lost 0 bases and J 0 bases, leaving 5 bases between the germline ends. The CDR3 loop spans 14 amino acids. The germline gives CDR1 SGHRS, CDR2 YFSETQ.

This chain connects TRBV4-2 to TRBJ1-4; a possible D gene is TRBD1 (5 bases). Germline CDR1 and CDR2: LGHNA and YNFKEQ. Trimming took 1 base from V and 3 from J, leaving 12 bases between them. The CDR3 covers 16 residues. CDR3 coding DNA: TGTGCCAGCAGCCAAGTTGGGGCGCCGGCTAATGAAAAACTGTTTTTT. This encodes CASSQVGAPANEKLFF.

The chain carries TRBV2 and TRBJ1-5; TRBD1 aligns across 7 bases. The CDR3 is 15 amino acids. The junction had 7 bases not matched to a gene; V was cut back by 6 bases and J by 2 bases. Germline lookup yields CDR1 SNHLY and CDR2 FYNNEI. CDR3 nucleotide sequence: TGTGCCAGCAGCCCCGACAGGGTCGGCAATCAGCCCCAGCATTTT. It encodes CASSPDRVGNQPQHF.

The rearrangement uses TRBV7-2 and TRBJ1-2; 9 bases are shared with TRBD1. Per germline, CDR1 SGHTA and CDR2 FQGNSA. Trimming removed 2 bases from V and 6 bases from J; junction bases left unmatched: 1. The CDR3 spans 13 residues. The DNA for the CDR3 is TGTGCCAGCAGCTTACGGACAGGGGATGGCTACACCTTC. Translated: CASSLRTGDGYTF.

The CDR3: CASSLYRGLSEAFF. CDR3 DNA: TGCGCCAGCAGCTTGTACAGGGGTCTTTCTGAAGCTTTCTTT. The gene calls are TRBV5-1 and TRBJ1-1, with 7 bases that match TRBD1. The CDR3 runs 14 residues. Unmatched junction bases numbered 6, after V lost 1 base and J lost 6 bases. Germline CDR1 reads SGHRS; CDR2 reads YFSETQ. Full variable domain (missing parts from reference TRBV5-1 and TRBJ1-1): KAGVTQTPRYLIKTRGQQVTLSCSPISGHRSVSWYQQTPGQGLQFLFEYFSETQRNKGNFPGRFSGRQFSNSRSEMNVSTLELGDSALYLCASSLYRGLSEAFFGQGTRLTVV.

The V gene is TRBV19, the J gene TRBJ2-3, with 13 bases aligning to TRBD2. V shed 5 bases and J 1 base; nucleotides not matched to a gene: 12. The CDR3 covers 19 residues. From germline, CDR1 is LNHDA and CDR2 SQIVND (reference sequence). The CDR3 region is CASSPRTSGSGGGTDTQYF. The CDR3 coding sequence is TGTGCCAGTAGTCCTCGGACTAGCGGGAGTGGGGGGGGCACAGATACGCAGTATTTT.

CDR3 in amino acids: CASSAQVVTEAFF. DNA for the CDR3: TGCGCCAGCAGTGCCCAGGTTGTAACTGAAGCTTTCTTT. J is TRBJ1-1 and V is TRBV10-2; D gene ambiguous. V lost 4 bases and J lost 5, with 11 bases in between. CDR3 length: 13 amino acids. CDR1 is WSHSY and CDR2 is SAAADI in the germline V gene.